The entry below gives a single T cell receptor beta chain sequence along with its context. Its target is unknown. This entry belongs to a study of blood T cells in healthy people across ages. About the study: Researchers report that template switching captured about one barcoded beta molecule per two T cells.

V shed 5 bases, J shed 5 bases, and the junction held 9 bases outside the gene matches. The CDR3 length is 17 residues. Approximately 9 milliliters was the volume of peripheral blood drawn from each donor. Using a J-beta primer mix together with a sample-barcoded 5' primer, a second PCR was run for roughly 6 to 12 cycles. MiXCR was run by TCRdb on the 5' RACE reads, yielding one entry per CDR3 protein. The data contain more than 550,000 distinct CDR3 sequences, 22% of them singletons. Study observations and caveats: Among long-lived donors, naive CD4+ cells were more numerous and diversity higher than in aged donors. Per million T cells, the diversity of TCR beta decreased roughly linearly as age advanced.

The rearrangement uses TRBV12-3 or TRBV12-4 and TRBJ2-5, with 15 bases lining up with TRBD2. Sequenced: blood. This TCR was sampled from a man aged 65-85 years in good health. As DNA, the CDR3 is TGTGCCAGCAGTCTATGGACTAGCGGGGGGGCGAGTGAGACCCAGTACTTC. This codes for CASSLWTSGGASETQYF.